Below, 30 T cell receptor beta chains from the same sample are listed, as sequenced in a study of Ad26.COV2.S vaccination and SARS-CoV-2 variants. Data came from immunoSEQ multiplex PCR; TCRdb stores just in-frame clones and leaves some out. The sample lists roughly 500,000 clones, around 85% seen once, with around 13% in the top ten. Stated treatment: around 19 received Ad26.COV2.S at low or high dose, single or two shots; roughly five received placebo; per-sample allocation not given. Specimens were obtained on day 63 following the first vaccine or placebo injection. Sample: peripheral blood, taken in a trial of Ad26.COV2.S vaccine versus placebo. The receptors come from a person aged 18-60 years who received the Ad26.COV2.S COVID-19 vaccine or a placebo.

V is TRBV28 and J is TRBJ2-7; tentative D call: TRBD2 (6 bases). Germline CDR1 reads MDHEN; CDR2 reads SYDVKM. The CDR3 consists of 16 residues. V shed 5 bases and J shed 4 bases, with 21 bases lying between them. The CDR3 protein is CASSTHRRAGLYEQYF. The CDR3 DNA reads TGTGCCAGCAGTACCCACCGGCGGGCGGGACTGTACGAGCAGTACTTC.

The chain employs TRBV19 and TRBJ1-3; 7 bases match TRBD1. Germline lookup yields CDR1 LNHDA and CDR2 SQIVND (reference sequence). The V segment lost 4 bases and the J segment 0 bases; nucleotides outside the gene matches: 6. CDR3 length equals 16 residues. The DNA of the CDR3 is TGTGCCAGTAGTACCCTGACAGGGCTCTCTGGAAACACCATATATTTT. It translates to CASSTLTGLSGNTIYF.

The V gene is TRBV7-2, the J gene TRBJ2-2; 8 nucleotides agree with TRBD2. The CDR3 loop spans 14 amino acids. V shed 3 bases, J shed 6 bases, and the junction held 3 bases outside the gene matches. The V gene's germline CDR1 is SGHTA and CDR2 FQGNSA. The CDR3 bases are TGTGCCAGCAGCTTTAGCGGGGCCGCCGGGGAGCTGTTTTTT. It specifies CASSFSGAAGELFF.

On this clone: Additional DNA sequences in this sample encode the identical CDR3. The chain combines TRBV12-3 or TRBV12-4 with TRBJ2-7; D might be TRBD1 (6 bases). The CDR3 is 13 residues long. The V and J ends lost 2 bases and 2 bases respectively, with 7 bases between them. The CDR3 here is CASSLSGAYEQYF. The CDR3, as DNA: TGTGCCAGCAGTTTATCAGGGGCCTACGAGCAGTACTTC.

The chain links TRBV28 to TRBJ1-5; D not resolved. The V and J ends lost 6 bases and 7 bases respectively, with 22 bases between them. Germline CDR1 and CDR2: MDHEN and SYDVKM. The CDR3 loop spans 16 amino acids. CDR3 region: CASRPIFGAFSQPQHF. CDR3 nucleotide sequence: TGTGCCAGCAGGCCGATCTTTGGCGCGTTTTCCCAGCCCCAGCATTTT.

This chain links TRBV5-1 with TRBJ2-3; a weak D match, TRBD2 (5 bases). The V gene lost 5 bases and the J gene lost 4 bases, with 14 bases spanning the gap. The CDR3 runs 14 residues. Germline CDR1 reads SGHRS; CDR2 reads YFSETQ. In nucleotides, the CDR3 is TGCGCCAGCAGGGACTCGGGGATTCCAGATACGCAGTATTTT. Protein product: CASRDSGIPDTQYF.

The genes are TRBV28 and TRBJ2-4; 7 bases are a match to TRBD2. This CDR3 has 13 residues. Germline CDR1 is MDHEN and CDR2 is SYDVKM. V lost 6 bases to trimming and J lost 8 bases; unmatched junction nucleotides: 7. The CDR3 DNA reads as TGTGCCAGCAGGGGAACGGGGAGGGACATTCAGTACTTC. Encoded protein: CASRGTGRDIQYF.

The count of this clone is one. The CDR3 DNA reads as TGTGCCATCAGTGGGACAGGGGGCGCGTACGAGCAGTACTTC. Translating it yields CAISGTGGAYEQYF. The chain has TRBV10-3 and TRBJ2-7, with 11 bases matching TRBD1. CDR1 and CDR2 (germline): ENHRY, SYGVKD. The V and J ends lost 4 bases and 4 bases, in that order; junction bases with no gene match: 3. CDR3 size: 14 residues.

The V call is TRBV10-3, the J call TRBJ2-3; D is unclear. The V end was cut by 2 bases, the J end by 0 bases, with 6 bases between. CDR1 is ENHRY and CDR2 is SYGVKD in the germline V gene. This CDR3 spans 14 amino acids. This CDR3 is CAISEQASTDTQYF. CDR3 bases: TGTGCCATCAGTGAGCAGGCTAGCACAGATACGCAGTATTTT.

The J gene is TRBJ2-3, the V gene TRBV6-2 or TRBV6-3; perhaps TRBD2 as D (6 bases). V was trimmed by 6 bases and J by 7 bases, leaving 35 bases between them. The V gene's germline CDR1 is MNHEY and CDR2 SVGEGT. The CDR3 totals 20 residues. CDR3 DNA sequence: TGTGCCAGCAGCACTTATTTAAACAAACCGGGGAGGTTACTCGCCTATACGCAGTATTTT. Translating gives CASSTYLNKPGRLLAYTQYF.

The CDR3 loop reads CASSQEAGPNQPQHF. CDR3 DNA: TGCGCCAGCAGCCAAGAGGCCGGCCCCAATCAGCCCCAGCATTTT. The chain is built from TRBV4-3 and TRBJ1-5; D unclear. Germline CDR1 LGHNA, CDR2 YSLEER. Trimming removed 0 bases from V and 3 bases from J, with 9 bases in between. CDR3 size: 15 residues.

In regard to this clone: Other DNA sequences from this sample encode an identical CDR3 as well. The chain is built from TRBV28 and TRBJ1-2; 10 bases line up with TRBD1. The junction had 2 bases not matched to a gene; V was cut back by 6 bases and J by 7 bases. CDR1 is MDHEN, CDR2 SYDVKM, per germline. CDR3 length: 12 amino acids. CDR3 in DNA: TGTGCCAGCAGGACAGGGGGCGGTGGCTACACCTTC. Protein product: CASRTGGGGYTF.

This chain links TRBV5-1 with TRBJ2-3; 7 nucleotides agree with TRBD1. The CDR3 contains 15 residues. Trimming removed 2 bases from V and 2 bases from J; junction bases left unmatched: 5. CDR1 is SGHRS, CDR2 YFSETQ, per germline. This CDR3 is CASSLRTGLTDTQYF. CDR3 nucleotides: TGCGCCAGCAGCTTAAGGACAGGCCTCACAGATACGCAGTATTTT.

This chain uses TRBV5-1 with TRBJ2-3; 7 nucleotides align to TRBD2. Germline lookup yields CDR1 SGHRS and CDR2 YFSETQ. V shed 4 bases and J 0 bases; nucleotides not matched to a gene: 5. The length of the CDR3 is 15 residues. The DNA for the CDR3 is TGCGCCAGCAGCCCCGGGACTACTAGCACAGATACGCAGTATTTT. It specifies CASSPGTTSTDTQYF.

This sequence joins TRBV5-1 and TRBJ2-4, with TRBD1 as a possible D gene (6 bases). Germline CDR1 reads SGHRS; CDR2 reads YFSETQ. The CDR3 is 20 residues long. V was clipped by 0 bases and J by 1 base, with 23 bases between them. DNA of the CDR3: TGCGCCAGCAGCTTGGTCTCCATCTCGGTAACAGGGTTGGCCAAAAACATTCAGTACTTC. Its protein is CASSLVSISVTGLAKNIQYF. The full variable domain, with the rest looked up from reference TRBV5-1 and TRBJ2-4, is KAGVTQTPRYLIKTRGQQVTLSCSPISGHRSVSWYQQTPGQGLQFLFEYFSETQRNKGNFPGRFSGRQFSNSRSEMNVSTLELGDSALYLCASSLVSISVTGLAKNIQYFGAGTRLSVL.

The chain is built from TRBV30 and TRBJ1-4; 7 nucleotides match TRBD1. The ends lost 3 bases at V and 11 bases at J; junction bases unmatched: 12. This CDR3 has 14 amino acids. Germline V gene sequence: CDR1 GTSNPN, CDR2 SVGIG (reference sequence). The CDR3 is CAWSQTGFVGKLFF. As DNA, the CDR3 is TGTGCCTGGAGCCAGACAGGGTTTGTCGGGAAACTGTTTTTT.

The J gene is TRBJ2-2, the V gene TRBV29-1, with D unresolved. This CDR3 is 13 amino acids long. Germline V gene data show CDR1 as SQVTM and CDR2 as ANQGSEA. The ends were cut back, 6 bases at V and 3 bases at J, with 11 bases in the middle. In DNA form, the CDR3 reads TGCAGCGTCGCGATTGGGGACACCGGGGAGCTGTTTTTT. Its translation: CSVAIGDTGELFF.

The rearrangement uses TRBV7-6 and TRBJ2-3; 16 nucleotides line up with TRBD2. The CDR3 is 18 residues long. J lost 4 bases, V lost 5 bases, and 9 bases had no gene match. Germline assignment: CDR1 SGHVS and CDR2 FNYEAQ. CDR3 coding DNA: TGTGCCAGCAGCCCCAAAGGGACTAGCGGGAGGGACCCAGATACGCAGTATTTT. It is translated as CASSPKGTSGRDPDTQYF.

The chain has TRBV24-1 and TRBJ2-3; TRBD2 matches at 11 bases. V trimming: 9 bases; J trimming: 8 bases; junction bases outside the gene matches: 9. The CDR3 covers 14 residues. The germline CDR1 and CDR2 sequences are KGHDR and SFDVKD. The CDR3 nucleotides read TGTGCCACCTTCAATCCGGGACTAGCGGCTACGCAGTATTTT. Translation: CATFNPGLAATQYF.

The chain has TRBV5-4 and TRBJ2-5, with 13 bases identical to TRBD2. The CDR3 loop spans 15 amino acids. V gave up 3 bases and J gave up 9 bases; unmatched junction bases: 8. CDR1 and CDR2 from the germline V gene are SGHNT and YYREEE (reference sequence). The CDR3: CASSSGLAGVMSQYF. The CDR3 DNA reads as TGTGCCAGCAGCTCTGGACTAGCGGGGGTGATGTCCCAGTACTTC.

The rearrangement uses TRBV7-9 and TRBJ2-2; 10 bases are shared with TRBD1. In germline, CDR1 is SEHNR, CDR2 FQNEAQ (reference sequence). This CDR3 spans 16 amino acids. The junction had 5 bases not matched to a gene; V was cut back by 2 bases and J by 5 bases. The CDR3 DNA follows: TGTGCCAGCAGCTTACTCGGACAGGGGGGAACCGGGGAGCTGTTTTTT. Amino acid sequence: CASSLLGQGGTGELFF.

V and J are TRBV19 and TRBJ1-1; unclear D gene. V lost 6 bases, J lost 0 bases, and 8 bases lay in between. CDR1 LNHDA and CDR2 SQIVND come from the germline V gene (reference sequence). This CDR3 has 13 amino acids. CDR3 DNA sequence: TGTGCCAGTAGATATACGATGAACACTGAAGCTTTCTTT. Its translation is CASRYTMNTEAFF.

V is TRBV6-6 and J is TRBJ1-3; no definite D call. Germline lookup yields CDR1 MNHNY and CDR2 SVGAGI (reference sequence). V lost 2 bases and J lost 3, with 14 bases in between. This CDR3 has 16 residues. The CDR3 sequence: CASSYGGSLGGNTIYF. CDR3 nucleotides: TGTGCCAGCAGTTACGGAGGGTCCCTTGGTGGAAACACCATATATTTT.

The chain joins TRBV5-1 to TRBJ2-2; TRBD1 aligns across 8 bases. Looked up from germline, CDR1 is SGHRS and CDR2 is YFSETQ. This CDR3 contains 15 residues. The trim removed 3 bases at V and 5 bases at J, leaving 6 bases unmatched. CDR3 amino acids: CASSYRTGKTGELFF. In DNA, the CDR3 is TGCGCCAGCAGCTATAGGACAGGGAAAACCGGGGAGCTGTTTTTT.

Concerning this clone: Other DNA sequences within the sample encode an identical CDR3. The J gene is TRBJ2-5, the V gene TRBV28; D gene unclear. Germline CDR1 is MDHEN and CDR2 is SYDVKM. Trimming cost V 3 bases and J 4 bases, with 9 bases left between them. This CDR3 is 13 amino acids long. The DNA for the CDR3 is TGTGCCAGCAGTTTTCCAGGACGAGAGACCCAGTACTTC. It encodes CASSFPGRETQYF.

The gene calls are TRBV24-1 and TRBJ2-1; D is perhaps TRBD2 (6 bases). Between the trimmed V and J ends, which lost 3 bases and 8 bases, there was a span of 13 bases. The CDR3 runs 14 residues. Germline-derived CDR1 and CDR2 are KGHDR and SFDVKD. The DNA of the CDR3 is TGTGCCACCAGTGATCCGAGAGGAGGGTATGAGCAGTTCTTC. Its translation: CATSDPRGGYEQFF.

This clone occurred many times. The rearrangement links TRBV6-4 to TRBJ1-2; TRBD1 might be the D (6 bases). The length of the CDR3 is 13 residues. V lost 0 bases, J lost 6 bases, and 8 bases lay in between. Germline lookup yields CDR1 MRHNA and CDR2 SNTAGT. CDR3 in amino acids: CASSDSAGDGYTF. CDR3 nucleotide sequence: TGTGCCAGCAGTGACTCAGCAGGGGATGGCTACACCTTC.

Worth noting for this clone: The same CDR3 is also encoded by other DNA sequences in this sample. CDR3 region: CASSLSGNYGYTF. The DNA of the CDR3 is TGTGCCAGCAGTCTGTCCGGGAACTATGGCTACACCTTC. This chain joins TRBV28 and TRBJ1-2; D unresolved. CDR1 is MDHEN, CDR2 SYDVKM, per germline. The length of the CDR3 is 13 residues. Trimming left V 5 bases short and J 2 bases short, with 9 bases between.

J is TRBJ2-1 and V is TRBV7-3; 8 bases map to TRBD1. The junction had 6 bases not matched to a gene; V was cut back by 1 base and J by 4 bases. Germline values: CDR1 SGHTA, CDR2 FQGTGA. The CDR3 extends over 16 amino acids. The CDR3 DNA follows: TGTGCCAGCAGCTTAAGCACGGGGACAGGATACAATGAGCAGTTCTTC. Its protein product is CASSLSTGTGYNEQFF.

This chain uses TRBV10-3 with TRBJ2-2; D is ambiguous. Between the trimmed V and J ends, which lost 3 bases and 7 bases, there was a span of 3 bases. The CDR3 is 11 amino acids. Per the germline V gene, CDR1 is ENHRY and CDR2 is SYGVKD. The CDR3 loop is CAISDNGELFF. The CDR3 DNA is TGTGCCATCAGTGATAACGGGGAGCTGTTTTTT.